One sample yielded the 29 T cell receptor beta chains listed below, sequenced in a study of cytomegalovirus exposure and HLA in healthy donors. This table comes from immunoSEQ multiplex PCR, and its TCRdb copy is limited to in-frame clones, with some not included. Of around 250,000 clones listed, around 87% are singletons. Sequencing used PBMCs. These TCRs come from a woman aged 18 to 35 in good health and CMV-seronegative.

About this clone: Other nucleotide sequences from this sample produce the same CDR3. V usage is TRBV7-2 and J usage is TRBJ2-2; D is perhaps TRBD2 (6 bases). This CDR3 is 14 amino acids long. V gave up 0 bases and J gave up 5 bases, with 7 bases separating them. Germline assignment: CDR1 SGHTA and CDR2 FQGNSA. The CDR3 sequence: CASSLARGTGELFF. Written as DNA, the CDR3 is TGTGCCAGCAGCTTAGCTCGGGGGACCGGGGAGCTGTTTTTT.

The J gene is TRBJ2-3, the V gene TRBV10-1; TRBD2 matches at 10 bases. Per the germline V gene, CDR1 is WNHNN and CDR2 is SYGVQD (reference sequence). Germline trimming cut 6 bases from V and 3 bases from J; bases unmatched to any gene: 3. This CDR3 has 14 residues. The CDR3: CASSYSGGTDTQYF. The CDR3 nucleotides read TGCGCCAGCAGCTATAGCGGGGGGACAGATACGCAGTATTTT.

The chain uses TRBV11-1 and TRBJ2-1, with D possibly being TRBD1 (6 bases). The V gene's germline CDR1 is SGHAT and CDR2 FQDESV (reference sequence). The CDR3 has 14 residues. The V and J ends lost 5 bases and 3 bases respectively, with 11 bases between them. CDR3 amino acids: CASSLRTVYNEQFF. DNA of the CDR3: TGTGCCAGCAGCCTCCGGACAGTCTACAATGAGCAGTTCTTC.

As DNA, the CDR3 is TGTGCCAGCTCACTCATTCTGGCGGCGGGAGAGACCCAGTACTTC. This encodes CASSLILAAGETQYF. The chain links TRBV18 to TRBJ2-5; D is perhaps TRBD2 (5 bases). This CDR3 comprises 15 residues. Germline assignment: CDR1 KGHSH and CDR2 LQKENI. V was cut by 4 bases and J by 4 bases, with 16 bases left in between.

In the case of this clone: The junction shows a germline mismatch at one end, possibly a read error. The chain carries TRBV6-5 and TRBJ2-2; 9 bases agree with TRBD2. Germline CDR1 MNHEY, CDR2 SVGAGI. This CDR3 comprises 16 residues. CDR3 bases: TGTGCCAGCAGTAACTCCGGGACTAGCTTGCCCGGGGAGCTGTTTTTT. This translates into CASSNSGTSLPGELFF.

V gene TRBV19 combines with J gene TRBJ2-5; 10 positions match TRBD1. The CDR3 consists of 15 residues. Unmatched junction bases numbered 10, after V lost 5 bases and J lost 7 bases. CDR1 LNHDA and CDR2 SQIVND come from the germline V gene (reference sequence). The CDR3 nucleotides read TGTGCCAGTAGTGCTCCCGGGACAGGGGACGGGACCCAGTACTTC. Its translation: CASSAPGTGDGTQYF.

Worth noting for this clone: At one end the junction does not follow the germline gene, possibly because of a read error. The CDR3 DNA follows: TGTGCCAGCAGCGTAGCGGACAGGGGAACTGGAAACACCATATATTTT. Its protein is CASSVADRGTGNTIYF. This chain connects TRBV7-8 to TRBJ1-3; 9 positions agree with TRBD1. The CDR3 loop spans 16 amino acids. Germline V gives CDR1 SGHVS, CDR2 FQNEAQ.

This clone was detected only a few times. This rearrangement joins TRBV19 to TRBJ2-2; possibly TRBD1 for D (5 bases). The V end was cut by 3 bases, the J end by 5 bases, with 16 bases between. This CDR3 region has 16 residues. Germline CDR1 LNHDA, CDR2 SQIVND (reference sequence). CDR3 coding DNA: TGTGCCAGTAGTATGTTTACAGGAACCCTAACCGGGGAGCTGTTTTTT. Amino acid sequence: CASSMFTGTLTGELFF.

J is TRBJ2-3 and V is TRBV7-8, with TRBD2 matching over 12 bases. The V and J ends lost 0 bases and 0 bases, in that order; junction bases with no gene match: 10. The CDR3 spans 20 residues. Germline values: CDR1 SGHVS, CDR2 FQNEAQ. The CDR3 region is CASSLARLAGASPSTDTQYF. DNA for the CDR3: TGTGCCAGCAGCTTAGCGAGACTAGCGGGGGCCTCCCCAAGCACAGATACGCAGTATTTT.

This chain's CDR3 is CATSGHMGHSVSEQFF. DNA for the CDR3: TGTGCCACCAGCGGCCACATGGGACATTCGGTGAGTGAGCAGTTCTTC. The chain carries TRBV15 and TRBJ2-1, with D tentatively TRBD1 (6 bases). CDR1 is LNHNV and CDR2 is YYDKDF in the germline V gene (reference sequence). Trimming left V 5 bases short and J 9 bases short, with 23 bases between. This CDR3 is built from 16 residues.

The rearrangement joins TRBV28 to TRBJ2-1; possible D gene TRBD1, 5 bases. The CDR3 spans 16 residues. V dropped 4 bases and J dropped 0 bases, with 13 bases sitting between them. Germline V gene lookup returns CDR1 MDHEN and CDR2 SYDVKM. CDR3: CASSSTAASSYNEQFF. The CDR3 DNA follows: TGTGCCAGCAGTTCGACAGCCGCTAGCTCCTACAATGAGCAGTTCTTC.

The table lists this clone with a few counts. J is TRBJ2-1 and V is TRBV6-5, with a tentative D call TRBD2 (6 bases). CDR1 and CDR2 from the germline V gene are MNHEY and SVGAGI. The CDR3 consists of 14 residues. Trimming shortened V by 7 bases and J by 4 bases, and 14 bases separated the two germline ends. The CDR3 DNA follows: TGTGCCAGCACCCGGGCGGGGAGATACAATGAGCAGTTCTTC. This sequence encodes CASTRAGRYNEQFF.

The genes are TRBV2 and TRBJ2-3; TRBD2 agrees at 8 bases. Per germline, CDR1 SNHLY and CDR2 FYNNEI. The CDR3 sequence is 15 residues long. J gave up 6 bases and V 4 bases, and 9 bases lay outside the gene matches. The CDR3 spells CASSGWGTGGDTQYF. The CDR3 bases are TGTGCCAGCAGTGGATGGGGAACGGGGGGGGATACGCAGTATTTT.

The CDR3 region is CASSPRDRGINNSPLHF. The CDR3 DNA reads TGCGCCAGCAGCCCTCGGGACAGGGGGATAAATAATTCACCCCTCCACTTT. The rearrangement joins TRBV5-1 to TRBJ1-6, with 11 bases aligning to TRBD1. Per the germline V gene, CDR1 is SGHRS and CDR2 is YFSETQ. With 4 bases clipped from V and 5 bases from J, the junction kept 8 bases outside the gene matches. The CDR3 is 17 amino acids.

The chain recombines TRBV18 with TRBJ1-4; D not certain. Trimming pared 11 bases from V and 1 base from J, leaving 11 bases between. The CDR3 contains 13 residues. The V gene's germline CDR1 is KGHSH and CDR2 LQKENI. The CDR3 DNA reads TGTGCCGGGAGGAGTAGAACTAATGAAAAACTGTTTTTT. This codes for CAGRSRTNEKLFF.

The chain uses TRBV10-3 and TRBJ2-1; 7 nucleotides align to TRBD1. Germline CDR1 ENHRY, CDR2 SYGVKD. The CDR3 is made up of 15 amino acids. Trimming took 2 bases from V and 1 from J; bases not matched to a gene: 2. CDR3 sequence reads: CAISEQQGSYNEQFF. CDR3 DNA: TGTGCCATCAGTGAGCAACAGGGGTCCTACAATGAGCAGTTCTTC.

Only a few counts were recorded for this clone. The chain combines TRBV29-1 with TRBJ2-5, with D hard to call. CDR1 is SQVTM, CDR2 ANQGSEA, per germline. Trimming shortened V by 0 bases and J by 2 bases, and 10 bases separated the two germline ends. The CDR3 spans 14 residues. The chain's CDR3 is CSVEDLAAQETQYF. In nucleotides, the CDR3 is TGCAGCGTTGAAGATTTGGCGGCACAAGAGACCCAGTACTTC.

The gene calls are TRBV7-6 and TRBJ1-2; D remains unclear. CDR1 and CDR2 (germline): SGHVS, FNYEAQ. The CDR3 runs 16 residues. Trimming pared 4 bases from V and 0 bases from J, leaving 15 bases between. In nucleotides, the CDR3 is TGTGCCAGCAGCTCCACGACGGCGGCCACTAACTATGGCTACACCTTC. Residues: CASSSTTAATNYGYTF.

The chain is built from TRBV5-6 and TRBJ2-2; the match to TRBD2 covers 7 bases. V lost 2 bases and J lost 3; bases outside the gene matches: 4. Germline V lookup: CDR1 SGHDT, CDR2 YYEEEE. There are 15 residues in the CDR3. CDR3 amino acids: CASSFSGVYTGELFF. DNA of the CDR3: TGTGCCAGCAGCTTCAGCGGGGTATACACCGGGGAGCTGTTTTTT.

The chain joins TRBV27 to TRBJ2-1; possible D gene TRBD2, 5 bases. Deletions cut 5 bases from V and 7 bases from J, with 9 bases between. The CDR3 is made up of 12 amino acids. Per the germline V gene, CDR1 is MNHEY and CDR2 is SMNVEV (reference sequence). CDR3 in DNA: TGTGCCAGCAGTATTAGGAGGAATGAGCAGTTCTTC. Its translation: CASSIRRNEQFF.

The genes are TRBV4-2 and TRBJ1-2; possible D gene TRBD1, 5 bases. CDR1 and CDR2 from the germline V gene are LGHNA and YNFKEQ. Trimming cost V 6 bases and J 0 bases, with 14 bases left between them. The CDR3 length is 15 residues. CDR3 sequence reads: CASRETEGSNYGYTF. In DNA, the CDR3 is TGTGCCAGCAGGGAGACAGAAGGTTCTAACTATGGCTACACCTTC.

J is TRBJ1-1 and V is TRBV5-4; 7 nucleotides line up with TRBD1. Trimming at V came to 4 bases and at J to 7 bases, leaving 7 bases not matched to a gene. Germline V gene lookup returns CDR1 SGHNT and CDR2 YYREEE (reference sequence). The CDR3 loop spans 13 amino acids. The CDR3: CASSAWTGDEAFF. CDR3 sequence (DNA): TGTGCCAGCAGCGCATGGACAGGTGATGAAGCTTTCTTT.

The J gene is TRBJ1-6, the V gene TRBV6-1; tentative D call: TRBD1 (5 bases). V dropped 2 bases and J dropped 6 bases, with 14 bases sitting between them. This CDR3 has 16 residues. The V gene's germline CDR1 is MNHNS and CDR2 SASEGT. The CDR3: CASSEWQGMSNSPLHF. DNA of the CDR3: TGTGCCAGCAGTGAATGGCAGGGTATGAGTAATTCACCCCTCCACTTT.

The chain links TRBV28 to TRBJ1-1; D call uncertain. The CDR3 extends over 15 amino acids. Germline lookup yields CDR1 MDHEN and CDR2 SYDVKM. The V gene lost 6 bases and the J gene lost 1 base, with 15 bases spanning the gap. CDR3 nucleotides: TGTGCCAGCAGAACTCTGATCGGTACGAACACTGAAGCTTTCTTT. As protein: CASRTLIGTNTEAFF.

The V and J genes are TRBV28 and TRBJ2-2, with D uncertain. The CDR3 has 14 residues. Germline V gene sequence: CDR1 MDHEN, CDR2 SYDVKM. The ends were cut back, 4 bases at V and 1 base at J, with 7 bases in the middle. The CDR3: CASSSRQNTGELFF. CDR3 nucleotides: TGTGCCAGCAGTTCACGACAGAACACCGGGGAGCTGTTTTTT. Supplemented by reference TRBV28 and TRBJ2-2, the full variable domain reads DVKVTQSSRYLVKRTGEKVFLECVQDMDHENMFWYRQDPGLGLRLIYFSYDVKMKEKGDIPEGYSVSREKKERFSLILESASTNQTSMYLCASSSRQNTGELFFGEGSRLTVL.

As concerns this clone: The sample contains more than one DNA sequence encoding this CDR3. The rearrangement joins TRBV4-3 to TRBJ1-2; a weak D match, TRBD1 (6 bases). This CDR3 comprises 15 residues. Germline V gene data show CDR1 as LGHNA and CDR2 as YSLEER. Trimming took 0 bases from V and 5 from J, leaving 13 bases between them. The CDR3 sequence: CASSQEAEQGYGYTF. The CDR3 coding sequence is TGCGCCAGCAGCCAAGAGGCAGAACAGGGTTATGGCTACACCTTC.

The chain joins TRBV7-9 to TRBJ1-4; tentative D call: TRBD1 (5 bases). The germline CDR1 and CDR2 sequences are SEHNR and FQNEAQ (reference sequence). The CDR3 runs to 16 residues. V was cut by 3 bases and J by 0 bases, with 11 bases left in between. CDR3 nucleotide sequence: TGTGCCAGCAGCTTCGGGGGACGGCCAACTAATGAAAAACTGTTTTTT. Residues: CASSFGGRPTNEKLFF.

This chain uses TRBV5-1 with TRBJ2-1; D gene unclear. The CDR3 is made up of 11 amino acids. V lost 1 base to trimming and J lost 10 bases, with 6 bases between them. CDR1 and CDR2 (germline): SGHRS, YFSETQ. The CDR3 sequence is CASSLMQEQFF. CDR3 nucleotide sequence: TGCGCCAGCAGCTTGATGCAGGAGCAGTTCTTC.

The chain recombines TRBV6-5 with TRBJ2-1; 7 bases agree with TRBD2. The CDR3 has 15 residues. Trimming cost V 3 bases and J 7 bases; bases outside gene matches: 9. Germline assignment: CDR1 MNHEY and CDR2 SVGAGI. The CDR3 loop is CASSYGRESQNEQFF. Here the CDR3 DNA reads TGTGCCAGCAGTTATGGGAGGGAGAGTCAAAATGAGCAGTTCTTC.